The 2 T cell receptor beta chains in this list originate from one sample, sequenced in a study of blood T cell repertoires in COVID-19. The assay was immunoSEQ multiplex PCR, and TCRdb's table has in-frame clones only and misses some. Among about 110,000 clones, roughly 80% were seen once, and the ten largest hold over 15%. The sequenced sample was peripheral blood. The receptors come from a woman older than 75 with acute or convalescent COVID-19.

The chain joins TRBV5-1 to TRBJ2-2, with D unclear. The CDR3 contains 14 residues. Germline V gives CDR1 SGHRS, CDR2 YFSETQ. Trimming left V 0 bases short and J 1 base short, with 4 bases between. The CDR3: CASSLGLNTGELFF. The CDR3, as DNA: TGCGCCAGCAGCTTGGGACTGAACACCGGGGAGCTGTTTTTT.

Concerning this clone itself: This CDR3 fails to terminate in the conserved phenylalanine or tryptophan, so it likely reflects a read error. Because the CDR3's place on the DNA is in doubt, the DNA is left out and the CDR3 is given as listed by TCRdb. The V call is TRBV2, the J call TRBJ2-3; the D call TRBD2 from the table was never checked on the DNA. Germline lookup yields CDR1 SNHLY and CDR2 FYNNEI. The CDR3 is 14 residues long, counting both termini. CDR3 protein: CASSPDGTSGRAPS.